Presented here are 29 T cell receptor beta chains from one specimen sequenced in a study of neurological immune-mediated disorders. TCRdb ran MiXCR on the 5' RACE reads and lists one entry per CDR3 protein. This sample has roughly 80,000 distinct CDR3 sequences, with 9% to 12% found just once. Sample: PBMCs. The receptors shown here come from a man in his forties in good health.

This clonotype was recorded at least ten times. V is TRBV5-1 and J is TRBJ1-2, with 7 bases lining up with TRBD1. V dropped 2 bases and J dropped 2; count of bases not matched to a gene: 6. This CDR3 region has 15 residues. CDR1 and CDR2 from the germline V gene are SGHRS and YFSETQ. The CDR3 region is CASSFGGTDNYGYTF. The CDR3 DNA follows: TGCGCCAGCAGCTTCGGAGGGACAGACAACTATGGCTACACCTTC.

There are many counts of this clonotype. CDR3 protein: CASSTTGGGTEAFF. DNA for the CDR3: TGTGCCAGCAGCACCACAGGGGGGGGGACTGAAGCTTTCTTT. V usage is TRBV7-2 and J usage is TRBJ1-1, with 8 bases fitting TRBD1. Looked up from germline, CDR1 is SGHTA and CDR2 is FQGNSA. The CDR3 contains 14 residues. Trimming cost V 5 bases and J 5 bases; bases outside gene matches: 7.

This clonotype was counted many times. The rearrangement links TRBV7-2 to TRBJ2-1; 9 bases match TRBD2. CDR1 and CDR2 (germline): SGHTA, FQGNSA. This CDR3 is 12 amino acids long. V shed 2 bases, J shed 15 bases, and the junction held 5 bases outside the gene matches. The DNA for the CDR3 is TGTGCCAGCAGCTTAATGGGACTAGCTCCGTTCTTC. It yields the protein CASSLMGLAPFF.

This clonotype has a count of ten or more. V usage is TRBV15 and J usage is TRBJ2-7; TRBD2 matches at 13 bases. This CDR3 region has 15 residues. Germline-derived CDR1 and CDR2 are LNHNV and YYDKDF (reference sequence). V dropped 0 bases and J dropped 6; count of bases not matched to a gene: 2. The CDR3: CATSREGLAGVEQYF. The CDR3 region has the DNA TGTGCCACCAGCAGAGAAGGACTAGCGGGAGTCGAGCAGTACTTC.

This clonotype came up many times. V usage is TRBV11-2 and J usage is TRBJ2-7, with 9 bases aligning to TRBD1. The length of the CDR3 is 14 residues. J was trimmed by 3 bases and V by 5 bases; bases with no gene match: 5. CDR1 SGHAT and CDR2 FQNNGV come from the germline V gene. Here the CDR3 reads CASSTGQGNYEQYF. The CDR3 DNA reads as TGTGCCAGCAGCACTGGACAGGGGAACTACGAGCAGTACTTC.

This clonotype was observed at least ten times. V and J are TRBV15 and TRBJ2-5, with D possibly matching TRBD2 (5 bases). Looked up from germline, CDR1 is LNHNV and CDR2 is YYDKDF (reference sequence). V was pared by 3 bases and J by 1 base, with 9 bases between. CDR3 size: 14 residues. CDR3 sequence reads: CATSSRDSQETQYF. The CDR3, as DNA: TGTGCCACCAGCAGCCGGGATTCCCAAGAGACCCAGTACTTC.

This chain uses TRBV29-1 with TRBJ2-1, with TRBD2 as a possible D gene (6 bases). The V gene lost 4 bases and the J gene lost 10 bases, with 8 bases spanning the gap. The CDR3 has 10 residues. CDR1 is SQVTM and CDR2 is ANQGSEA in the germline V gene. The CDR3 DNA sequence: TGCAGCGTTGGAAGCGGGGAGCAGTTCTTC. Protein product: CSVGSGEQFF.

Worth noting for this clonotype: A much more abundant neighbour one base away suggests this may be a read error. V usage is TRBV5-1 and J usage is TRBJ2-3, with 9 positions matching TRBD2. The V gene's germline CDR1 is SGHRS and CDR2 YFSETQ. This CDR3 is 15 amino acids long. Trimming cost V 5 bases and J 1 base; bases outside gene matches: 5. The CDR3 coding sequence is TGCGCCAGCAGAGAACCTAGCGGGGGCACAGATACGCAGTATTTT. Residues: CASREPSGGTDTQYF. The full variable domain, rest sourced from reference TRBV5-1 and TRBJ2-3, is KAGVTQTPRYLIKTRGQQVTLSCSPISGHRSVSWYQQTPGQGLQFLFEYFSETQRNKGNFPGRFSGRQFSNSRSEMNVSTLELGDSALYLCASREPSGGTDTQYFGPGTRLTVL.

This clonotype came up many times. The J gene is TRBJ1-1, the V gene TRBV5-1; weak D call: TRBD1 (6 bases). Germline CDR1 reads SGHRS; CDR2 reads YFSETQ. There are 20 residues in the CDR3. V was pared by 3 bases and J by 3 bases, with 30 bases between. The DNA for the CDR3 is TGCGCCAGCAGCTCCAAACGTCGGGTTCCATTTCAACCAGGGGACACTGAAGCTTTCTTT. This gives the protein CASSSKRRVPFQPGDTEAFF.

This clonotype has ten or more counts. This sequence joins TRBV11-3 and TRBJ2-5, with D unclear. This CDR3 spans 13 amino acids. V gave up 1 base and J gave up 1 base, with 4 bases separating them. Germline V gene lookup returns CDR1 SGHNT and CDR2 YENEEA. CDR3 nucleotides: TGTGCCAGCAGCTTAGTAGGCCAAGAGACCCAGTACTTC. Translating gives CASSLVGQETQYF.

Only a few counts were recorded for this clonotype. This rearrangement joins TRBV9 to TRBJ2-3; D is perhaps TRBD1 or TRBD2 (5 bases each). Germline-derived CDR1 and CDR2 are SGDLS and YYNGEE. V was clipped by 1 base and J by 2 bases, with 11 bases between them. CDR3 size: 15 residues. The CDR3 DNA reads as TGTGCCAGCAGCGTACAGGGAGTTTCCACAGATACGCAGTATTTT. This codes for CASSVQGVSTDTQYF.

This clonotype was recorded a few times. A much more abundant neighbour one base away suggests this may be a read error. The chain joins TRBV6-1 to TRBJ2-1, with TRBD2 identical over 7 bases. With 8 bases clipped from V and 4 bases from J, the junction kept 11 bases outside the gene matches. The length of the CDR3 is 15 residues. Germline CDR1 reads MNHNS; CDR2 reads SASEGT. The CDR3 DNA reads as TGTGCCAGCTCCCGGGGGGTAGCGGGTTACAATGAGCAGTTCTTC. Residues: CASSRGVAGYNEQFF.

This clonotype showed up many times. The chain employs TRBV6-2 or TRBV6-3 and TRBJ2-1; TRBD1 matches at 9 bases. CDR1 MNHEY and CDR2 SVGEGT come from the germline V gene. V dropped 4 bases and J dropped 2; count of bases not matched to a gene: 6. The CDR3 has 16 residues. CDR3 loop: CASSSLTGGAYNEQFF. The CDR3 DNA reads TGTGCCAGCAGTTCCTTGACAGGGGGGGCCTACAATGAGCAGTTCTTC.

This clonotype has at least ten counts. At one end, the junction sequence differs from germline, possibly due to a read error. The V and J genes are TRBV5-1 and TRBJ1-1; D is possibly TRBD1 (6 bases). The length of the CDR3 is 14 residues. Germline V gives CDR1 SGHRS, CDR2 YFSETQ. CDR3 residues: CATSEYRESTEAFF. The CDR3 DNA is TGCGCCACCAGCGAGTACAGGGAATCCACTGAAGCTTTCTTT.

This clonotype was counted ten times or more. V usage is TRBV20-1 and J usage is TRBJ2-2, with 9 positions matching TRBD2. J lost 0 bases, V lost 5 bases, and 4 bases had no gene match. CDR3 length equals 15 residues. Germline CDR1 is DFQATT and CDR2 is SNEGSKA (reference sequence). CDR3 bases: TGCAGTGCTGCTCCTAGCGGGACGAACACCGGGGAGCTGTTTTTT. This sequence encodes CSAAPSGTNTGELFF.

For this clonotype: A read error may explain this, as a much larger clone is one base away. The DNA for the CDR3 is TGTGCCAGCAGTTACGGGTTGGACAGCGGGAGGATCAATGAGCAGTTCTTC. Protein: CASSYGLDSGRINEQFF. This sequence joins TRBV6-5 and TRBJ2-1; the match to TRBD2 covers 9 bases. Germline loops: CDR1 MNHEY, CDR2 SVGAGI. V was pared by 2 bases and J by 6 bases, with 11 bases of the junction left unmatched. This CDR3 spans 17 amino acids.

This clonotype was detected many times. The rearrangement joins TRBV29-1 to TRBJ1-2; tentatively, D is TRBD1 (5 bases). V was shortened by 4 bases and J by 3 bases, with 15 bases between the two germline ends. Germline V gene data show CDR1 as SQVTM and CDR2 as ANQGSEA. There are 14 residues in the CDR3. In DNA form, the CDR3 reads TGCAGCGTTGCGAGACCCCAAGGGGACTATGGCTACACCTTC. Protein sequence: CSVARPQGDYGYTF.

Ten or more counts support this clonotype. V is TRBV11-2 and J is TRBJ2-2; 12 nucleotides match TRBD2. Germline V lookup: CDR1 SGHAT, CDR2 FQNNGV. This CDR3 spans 17 amino acids. V dropped 4 bases and J dropped 2; count of bases not matched to a gene: 5. The DNA of the CDR3 is TGTGCCAGCAGCTATCGGACTAGCGGGACTAACACCGGGGAGCTGTTTTTT. The encoded protein is CASSYRTSGTNTGELFF.

The J gene is TRBJ1-1, the V gene TRBV28; TRBD1 is a possible D gene (5 bases). The CDR3 covers 15 residues. The germline gives CDR1 MDHEN, CDR2 SYDVKM. V was cut by 4 bases and J by 1 base, with 13 bases left in between. The CDR3 loop reads CASSSAGGGNTEAFF. The CDR3 bases are TGTGCCAGCAGTTCGGCGGGGGGGGGGAACACTGAAGCTTTCTTT. The full variable domain, with the rest looked up from reference TRBV28 and TRBJ1-1, is DVKVTQSSRYLVKRTGEKVFLECVQDMDHENMFWYRQDPGLGLRLIYFSYDVKMKEKGDIPEGYSVSREKKERFSLILESASTNQTSMYLCASSSAGGGNTEAFFGQGTRLTVV.

This clonotype was counted ten times or more. The rearrangement uses TRBV6-5 and TRBJ2-2; 11 bases line up with TRBD2. The CDR3 covers 16 residues. Trimming removed 6 bases from V and 6 bases from J; junction bases left unmatched: 9. Looked up from germline, CDR1 is MNHEY and CDR2 is SVGAGI. CDR3 protein: CASSPGLAERAGELFF. The CDR3 nucleotides are TGTGCCAGCAGCCCGGGACTAGCGGAGAGGGCCGGGGAGCTGTTTTTT.

Notes on this clonotype: Since a much larger clone is just one base distant, this may be a read error. CDR3 sequence (DNA): TGTGCCAGCAGCTCCGCCGTGAGGGTCGACTATGGCTACACCTTC. Amino acids: CASSSAVRVDYGYTF. The rearrangement uses TRBV7-9 and TRBJ1-2; the D is unclear. This CDR3 has 15 amino acids. The V gene lost 4 bases and the J gene lost 3 bases, with 15 bases spanning the gap. Germline CDR1 and CDR2: SEHNR and FQNEAQ (reference sequence). Using reference TRBV7-9 and TRBJ1-2 for the parts outside the CDR3, the full variable domain is DTGVSQNPRHKITKRGQNVTFRCDPISEHNRLYWYRQTLGQGPEFLTYFQNEAQLEKSRLLSDRFSAERPKGSFSTLEIQRTEQGDSAMYLCASSSAVRVDYGYTFGSGTRLTVV.

This clonotype was counted many times. The V and J genes are TRBV5-1 and TRBJ2-3; 8 bases match TRBD1. The CDR3 loop spans 14 amino acids. Unmatched junction bases numbered 3, after V lost 4 bases and J lost 2 bases. CDR1 and CDR2 (germline): SGHRS, YFSETQ. CDR3 region: CASSRDRITDTQYF. The CDR3, as DNA: TGCGCCAGCAGCCGGGACAGGATCACAGATACGCAGTATTTT.

This clonotype was seen at least ten times. The rearrangement links TRBV20-1 to TRBJ2-7, with TRBD2 matching over 10 bases. Looked up from germline, CDR1 is DFQATT and CDR2 is SNEGSKA (reference sequence). V lost 1 base, J lost 2 bases, and 11 bases stayed unmatched. This CDR3 is built from 17 residues. CDR3 sequence (DNA): TGCAGTGCTAGAGTAATTGGGAGTCTAGCGGGGGCCTACGAGCAGTACTTC. It is translated as CSARVIGSLAGAYEQYF.

In its sample, this clonotype was seen many times. The rearrangement links TRBV20-1 to TRBJ2-4; 10 nucleotides align to TRBD2. This CDR3 is 18 amino acids long. The V gene's germline CDR1 is DFQATT and CDR2 SNEGSKA (reference sequence). V lost 3 bases, J lost 0 bases, and 11 bases stayed unmatched. Here the CDR3 reads CSASPAGGRDLAKNIQYF. Written as DNA, the CDR3 is TGCAGTGCTAGCCCAGCGGGGGGGCGAGATCTAGCCAAAAACATTCAGTACTTC.

This clonotype was seen repeatedly, ten times or more. The chain couples TRBV5-5 to TRBJ1-5; D is ambiguous. The CDR3 loop spans 12 amino acids. CDR1 and CDR2 from the germline V gene are SGHKS and YYEKEE (reference sequence). Trimming removed 4 bases at V and 5 bases at J, with 7 bases between. CDR3 bases: TGTGCCAGCAGCCCCAGAGATCAGCCCCAGCATTTT. This sequence encodes CASSPRDQPQHF.

This clonotype was counted many times. The chain uses TRBV20-1 and TRBJ1-5; D gene uncertain. Trimming left V 7 bases short and J 0 bases short, with 16 bases between. Germline-derived CDR1 and CDR2 are DFQATT and SNEGSKA (reference sequence). The CDR3 consists of 15 residues. The CDR3 region is CSGAAKGLSNQPQHF. The CDR3 nucleotides read TGCAGTGGGGCAGCAAAGGGTCTTAGCAATCAGCCCCAGCATTTT.

The rearrangement links TRBV30 to TRBJ2-7; a possible D gene is TRBD1 (6 bases). CDR1 and CDR2 (germline): GTSNPN, SVGIG (reference sequence). V gave up 2 bases and J gave up 3 bases, with 17 bases separating them. CDR3 length equals 15 residues. The CDR3 nucleotides read TGTGCCTGGAGTTTAAGACGGGACATAAACTACGAGCAGTACTTC. Its protein product is CAWSLRRDINYEQYF.

This clonotype was counted ten times or more. The rearrangement uses TRBV10-2 and TRBJ2-3; 7 nucleotides line up with TRBD2. The CDR3 is made up of 16 amino acids. In germline, CDR1 is WSHSY, CDR2 SAAADI. V lost 4 bases, J lost 7 bases, and 14 bases stayed unmatched. CDR3 loop: CASSGTSDVLVNTQYF. CDR3 bases: TGCGCCAGCAGTGGCACTAGCGACGTGTTGGTAAATACGCAGTATTTT.

Of note for this clonotype: The CDR3 does not close with the conserved phenylalanine or tryptophan, likely indicating a read error. This rearrangement joins TRBV7-8 to TRBJ1-3; D remains unclear. CDR3 length: 15 residues. The germline gives CDR1 SGHVS, CDR2 FQNEAQ. V lost 4 bases and J 4 bases, leaving 14 bases between the germline ends. The CDR3: CASSSGPTPGNTIYL. CDR3 DNA: TGTGCCAGCAGCTCCGGGCCCACTCCGGGAAACACCATATATTTA.